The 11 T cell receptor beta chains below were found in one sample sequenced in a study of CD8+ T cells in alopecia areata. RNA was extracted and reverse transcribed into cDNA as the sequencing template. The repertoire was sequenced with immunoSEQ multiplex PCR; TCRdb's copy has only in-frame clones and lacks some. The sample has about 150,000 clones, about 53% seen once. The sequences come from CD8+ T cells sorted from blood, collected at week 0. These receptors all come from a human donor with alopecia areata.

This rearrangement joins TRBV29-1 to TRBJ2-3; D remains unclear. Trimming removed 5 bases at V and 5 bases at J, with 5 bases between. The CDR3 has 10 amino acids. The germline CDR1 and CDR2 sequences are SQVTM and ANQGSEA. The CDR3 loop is CSVMEDTQYF. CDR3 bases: TGCAGCGTTATGGAAGATACGCAGTATTTT.

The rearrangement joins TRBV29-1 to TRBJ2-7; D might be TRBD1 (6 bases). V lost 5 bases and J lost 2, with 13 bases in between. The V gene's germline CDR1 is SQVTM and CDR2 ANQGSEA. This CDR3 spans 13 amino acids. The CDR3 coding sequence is TGCAGCGTTTTCGCAGGGGCCCCCTACGAGCAGTACTTC. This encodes CSVFAGAPYEQYF.

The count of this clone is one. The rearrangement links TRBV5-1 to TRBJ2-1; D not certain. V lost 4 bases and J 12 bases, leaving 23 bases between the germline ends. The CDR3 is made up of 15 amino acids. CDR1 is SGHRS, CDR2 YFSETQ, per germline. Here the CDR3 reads CASSQDRNRYDGQFF. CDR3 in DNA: TGCGCCAGCAGCCAAGATCGCAACCGATACGATGGGCAGTTCTTC. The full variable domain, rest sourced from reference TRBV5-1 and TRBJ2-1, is KAGVTQTPRYLIKTRGQQVTLSCSPISGHRSVSWYQQTPGQGLQFLFEYFSETQRNKGNFPGRFSGRQFSNSRSEMNVSTLELGDSALYLCASSQDRNRYDGQFFGPGTRLTVL.

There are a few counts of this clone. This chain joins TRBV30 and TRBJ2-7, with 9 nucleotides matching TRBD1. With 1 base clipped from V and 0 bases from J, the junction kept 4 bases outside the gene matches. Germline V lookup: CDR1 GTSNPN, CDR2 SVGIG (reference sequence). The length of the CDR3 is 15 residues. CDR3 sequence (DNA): TGTGCCTGGAGTGCCGGGACAGGGAACTCCTACGAGCAGTACTTC. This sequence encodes CAWSAGTGNSYEQYF. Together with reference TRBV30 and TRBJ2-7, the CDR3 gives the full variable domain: SQTIHQWPATLVQPVGSPLSLECTVEGTSNPNLYWYRQAAGRGLQLLFYSVGIGQISSEVPQNLSASRPQDRQFILSSKKLLLSDSGFYLCAWSAGTGNSYEQYFGPGTRLTVT.

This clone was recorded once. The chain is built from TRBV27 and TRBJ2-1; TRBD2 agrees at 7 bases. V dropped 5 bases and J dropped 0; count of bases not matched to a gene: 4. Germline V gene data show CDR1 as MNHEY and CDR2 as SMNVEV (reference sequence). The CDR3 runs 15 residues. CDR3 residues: CASSPSGGSYNEQFF. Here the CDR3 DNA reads TGTGCCAGCAGTCCGTCGGGGGGCTCCTACAATGAGCAGTTCTTC.

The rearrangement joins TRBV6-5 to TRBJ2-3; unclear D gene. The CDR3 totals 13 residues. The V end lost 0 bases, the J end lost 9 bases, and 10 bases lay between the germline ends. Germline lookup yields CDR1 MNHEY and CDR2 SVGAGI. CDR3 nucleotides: TGTGCCAGCAGTTACTCGAACGAGTACACGCAGTATTTT. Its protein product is CASSYSNEYTQYF.

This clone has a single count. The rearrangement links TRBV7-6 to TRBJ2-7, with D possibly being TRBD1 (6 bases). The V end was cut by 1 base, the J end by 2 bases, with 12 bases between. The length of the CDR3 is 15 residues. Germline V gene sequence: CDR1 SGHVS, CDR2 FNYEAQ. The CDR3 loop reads CASSLGGSGAYEQYF. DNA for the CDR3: TGTGCCAGCAGCTTAGGCGGGTCAGGGGCCTACGAGCAGTACTTC.

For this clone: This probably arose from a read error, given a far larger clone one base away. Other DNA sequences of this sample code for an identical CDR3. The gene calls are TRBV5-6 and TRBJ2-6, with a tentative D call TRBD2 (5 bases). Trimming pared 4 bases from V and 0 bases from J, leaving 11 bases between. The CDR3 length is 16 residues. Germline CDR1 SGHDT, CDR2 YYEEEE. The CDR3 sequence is CASSQDGSSGANVLTF. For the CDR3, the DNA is TGTGCCAGCAGCCAAGATGGGAGCTCTGGGGCCAACGTCCTGACTTTC.

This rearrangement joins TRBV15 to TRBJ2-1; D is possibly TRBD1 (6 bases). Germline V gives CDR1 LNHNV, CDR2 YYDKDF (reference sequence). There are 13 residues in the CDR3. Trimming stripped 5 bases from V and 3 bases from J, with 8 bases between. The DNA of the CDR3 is TGTGCCACCAGCGGGGGACACTACAATGAGCAGTTCTTC. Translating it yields CATSGGHYNEQFF.

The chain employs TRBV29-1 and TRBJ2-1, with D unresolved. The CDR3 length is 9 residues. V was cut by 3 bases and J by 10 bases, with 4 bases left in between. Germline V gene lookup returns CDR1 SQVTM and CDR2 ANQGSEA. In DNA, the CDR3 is TGCAGCGTTGACCGGGAGCAGTTCTTC. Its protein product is CSVDREQFF.

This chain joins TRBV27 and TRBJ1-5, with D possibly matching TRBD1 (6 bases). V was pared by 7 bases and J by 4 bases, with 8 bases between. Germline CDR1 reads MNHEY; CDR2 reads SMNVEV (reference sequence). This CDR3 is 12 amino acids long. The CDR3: CASKGENQPQHF. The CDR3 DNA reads TGTGCCAGCAAGGGGGAGAATCAGCCCCAGCATTTT.